The rows below give T cell receptor beta chains drawn from one sample of a study of blood T cell repertoires in COVID-19. The data were produced by immunoSEQ multiplex PCR, yet TCRdb's version contains in-frame clones alone and is incomplete. In the table there are 150,000 to 200,000 clones, 65% to 90% of which are singletons. Sequences were obtained from peripheral blood. The origin of the receptors is a man aged 55 to 69 with acute or convalescent COVID-19. Each CDR3 is given with its conserved first and last residue. A D gene is named only where the DNA matches it firmly. A row's size may be missing; if present it is once, few, many or a size class.

cdr3_nt	cdr3_aa	j_call	v_call	clone_size	d_call
TGCGCCAGCAGCGCAACAGGGAGCACTGAAGCTTTCTTT	CASSATGSTEAFF	TRBJ1-1	TRBV5-1	.	.
TGTGCCACCGGCGGGCAGGCCCACGAGCAGTACTTC	CATGGQAHEQYF	TRBJ2-7	TRBV6-5	.	.
TGTGCCAGCAGTGTTTCAGACAGTATAGTTCAGCCCCAGCATTTT	CASSVSDSIVQPQHF	TRBJ1-5	TRBV2	.	.
TGTGCCAGCAGCTTGGGACCTTCGGAGAACTATGGCTACACCTTC	CASSLGPSENYGYTF	TRBJ1-2	TRBV5-4	.	.
TGCGCCAGCAGCTTGGCCGATTCTAGCGAAAGCACAGATACGCAGTATTTT	CASSLADSSESTDTQYF	TRBJ2-3	TRBV5-1	.	.
TGTGCCAGCAGCTTAATGTCCCAGCGGGAGCAGTTCTTC	CASSLMSQREQFF	TRBJ2-1	TRBV7-3	.	.
TGTGCCAGCGCGGGGGGACAGGGGATCTATGGCTACACCTTC	CASAGGQGIYGYTF	TRBJ1-2	TRBV3-1/TRBV3-2	.	TRBD1
TGTGCCAGCAGTTTAATCGGACTAGCGCATTCCTACGAGCAGTACTTC	CASSLIGLAHSYEQYF	TRBJ2-7	TRBV28	.	TRBD2
TGTGCCACCAGCAGAGGCCAGGCAGATACGCAGTATTTT	CATSRGQADTQYF	TRBJ2-3	TRBV15	.	.
TGTGCCAGTAGTATCATCGGACAGGGTAATCAGCCCCAGCATTTT	CASSIIGQGNQPQHF	TRBJ1-5	TRBV19	.	TRBD1
TGCAGTGCTAGTGGGGGGCTGGTGACAGATACGCAGTATTTT	CSASGGLVTDTQYF	TRBJ2-3	TRBV20-1	.	.
TGTGCCAGCAGTCGCACTACATACAATGAGCAGTTCTTC	CASSRTTYNEQFF	TRBJ2-1	TRBV7-3	.	.
TGTGCCAGCTCACCGGGGGCCCAGAGGCTTATGAACACTGAAGCTTTCTTT	CASSPGAQRLMNTEAFF	TRBJ1-1	TRBV18	few	.
TGTGCCAGCAGGTCGACAGGGTCCTATGGCTACACCTTC	CASRSTGSYGYTF	TRBJ1-2	TRBV6-5	.	TRBD1
TGTGCCACCTCTCGACGGGATATCACAGATACGCAGTATTTT	CATSRRDITDTQYF	TRBJ2-3	TRBV18	.	.
TGTGCCAGCAGCTCAGGACTAGCTGCGAACACCGGGGAGCTGTTTTTT	CASSSGLAANTGELFF	TRBJ2-2	TRBV9	.	TRBD2
TGTGCCAGCTCACCGCTTTCAGGCGCCTATGGCTACACCTTC	CASSPLSGAYGYTF	TRBJ1-2	TRBV18	.	.
TGTGCCAGCAGCCCCCTCGGGACTAGCGGTTACGAGCAGTACTTC	CASSPLGTSGYEQYF	TRBJ2-7	TRBV11-2	.	TRBD2
TGTGCCAGCAGGGGGACAGGGGCGGGTCAGCCCCAGCATTTT	CASRGTGAGQPQHF	TRBJ1-5	TRBV28	.	TRBD1
TGTGCCAGCAGCGCCAGCCCGATCCGGGGGGACATTCAGTACTTC	CASSASPIRGDIQYF	TRBJ2-4	TRBV9	.	TRBD2
TGTGCCAGCACACCCCTGCCCGCCAGAATGAACACTGAAGCTTTCTTT	CASTPLPARMNTEAFF	TRBJ1-1	TRBV28	few	.
TGTGCCACCAGTGACCCCATCGCGGCCTCCTACAATGAGCAGTTCTTC	CATSDPIAASYNEQFF	TRBJ2-1	TRBV24-1	.	.
TGCAGTGCTACGAGACAAGAGACCCAGTACTTC	CSATRQETQYF	TRBJ2-5	TRBV20-1	.	.
TGCGCCAGCAGTCTTACCGGCGGGAGACACACAGATACGCAGTATTTT	CASSLTGGRHTDTQYF	TRBJ2-3	TRBV5-1	.	TRBD2
TGTGCCAGCAGTTACTCGGCAGGGGTAAACAAGCAGTACTTC	CASSYSAGVNKQYF	TRBJ2-7	TRBV6-6	few	.
TGTGCCAGCAGTTATGGGACTAGTTGGAATACGCAGTATTTT	CASSYGTSWNTQYF	TRBJ2-3	TRBV27	.	TRBD2
TGTGCCAGCTCACCACCCGACAGCCCGAACACTGAAGCTTTCTTT	CASSPPDSPNTEAFF	TRBJ1-1	TRBV18	.	.
TGTGCCAGCTCACTCAACAGGGCAGAGCAGTACTTC	CASSLNRAEQYF	TRBJ2-7	TRBV18	.	.
TGTGCCGTCCTCAGGGGGACAGGGAGGTCTGGGGCCAACGTCCTGACTTTC	CAVLRGTGRSGANVLTF	TRBJ2-6	TRBV30	few	TRBD1
TGTGCCAGCAGCCGCGGGACCCCAGCCGGGTCCTACGAGCAGTACTTC	CASSRGTPAGSYEQYF	TRBJ2-7	TRBV3-1/TRBV3-2	.	.
TGTGCCAGCAGCCAAGATACAGGGACTACCTACGAGCAGTACTTC	CASSQDTGTTYEQYF	TRBJ2-7	TRBV3-1/TRBV3-2	.	.
TGTGCCAGCAGCCAAGCCCCGGGGAGCACAGATACGCAGTATTTT	CASSQAPGSTDTQYF	TRBJ2-3	TRBV4-2	once	.